These 22 T cell receptor beta chains were sequenced from one sample in a study of a mutant IDH1 vaccine in newly diagnosed glioma. Documented time point: week 23, last vaccination. In every dose of vaccine, 300 ug of mutant IDH1 20-mer peptide was given alongside topical imiquimod. Their recognized antigens are unknown. TCRdb's copy holds only in-frame clones and misses some; the assay was immunoSEQ multiplex PCR. Found here are approximately 82,000 clones, 70% to 90% of them singletons; the top ten hold roughly 2%. The specimen comprised PBMCs, sampled from a glioma patient whose treatment included an IDH1 peptide vaccine. The receptors originated from a man aged 25-45 years with glioma. Some clones in this sample may be carry-over from other donors' samples.

V usage is TRBV7-3 and J usage is TRBJ2-2, with D perhaps matching TRBD2 (5 bases). Germline CDR1 reads SGHTA; CDR2 reads FQGTGA. The CDR3 spans 14 residues. V lost 5 bases to trimming and J lost 4 bases, with 11 bases between them. CDR3 protein: CASSTTSPTGELFF. In nucleotides, the CDR3 is TGTGCCAGCAGCACAACTAGTCCCACCGGGGAGCTGTTTTTT.

The chain recombines TRBV7-9 with TRBJ2-7; D may match TRBD1 or TRBD2 (6 bases each). The germline V gene encodes CDR1 SEHNR and CDR2 FQNEAQ (reference sequence). Trimming took 0 bases from V and 6 from J, leaving 9 bases between them. The CDR3 is 13 residues long. The DNA of the CDR3 is TGTGCCAGCAGCTTAGCACAGGGAGGCGAGCAGTACTTC. This gives the protein CASSLAQGGEQYF.

J is TRBJ2-1 and V is TRBV7-6; 10 bases match TRBD2. Per germline, CDR1 SGHVS and CDR2 FNYEAQ. The V and J ends lost 5 bases and 10 bases, in that order; junction bases with no gene match: 2. The CDR3 runs 12 residues. CDR3 protein: CASSELAGEQFF. Here the CDR3 DNA reads TGTGCCAGCAGCGAACTAGCGGGGGAGCAGTTCTTC.

The chain is built from TRBV9 and TRBJ2-1; 10 bases match TRBD1. The CDR3 spans 15 residues. V lost 3 bases and J lost 9; bases outside the gene matches: 9. CDR1 and CDR2 (germline): SGDLS, YYNGEE. The CDR3 loop is CASSARDRGSIEQFF. The DNA of the CDR3 is TGTGCCAGCAGCGCCCGGGACAGGGGTAGTATTGAGCAGTTCTTC.

The V gene is TRBV27, the J gene TRBJ1-5, with 7 nucleotides matching TRBD1. CDR1 is MNHEY, CDR2 SMNVEV, per germline (reference sequence). This CDR3 is 20 amino acids long. The V and J ends lost 5 bases and 4 bases, in that order; junction bases with no gene match: 23. The CDR3 coding sequence is TGTGCCAGCAGTCCCTCCAGGGGGAGGTCGAGGGCGTTAGGGAATCAGCCCCAGCATTTT. It encodes CASSPSRGRSRALGNQPQHF.

This clone was detected a few times. This same CDR3 is encoded by further DNA sequences in the sample. The chain combines TRBV27 with TRBJ1-1; a possible D gene is TRBD1 (6 bases). V lost 3 bases and J lost 6, with 11 bases in between. Germline V gene lookup returns CDR1 MNHEY and CDR2 SMNVEV (reference sequence). The CDR3 has 13 amino acids. Written as DNA, the CDR3 is TGTGCCAGCAGTTTCGGGGCAGGGGCTGAAGCTTTCTTT. Its translation: CASSFGAGAEAFF.

This chain joins TRBV7-9 and TRBJ2-7; TRBD1 might be the D (6 bases). The germline CDR1 and CDR2 sequences are SEHNR and FQNEAQ (reference sequence). V was pared by 5 bases and J by 3 bases, with 14 bases between. The CDR3 loop spans 14 amino acids. The DNA of the CDR3 is TGTGCCAGCAGCCGACAGGTTGAAGTCTACGAGCAGTACTTC. Its protein product is CASSRQVEVYEQYF. The full variable domain, its missing parts supplied by reference TRBV7-9 and TRBJ2-7, is DTGVSQNPRHKITKRGQNVTFRCDPISEHNRLYWYRQTLGQGPEFLTYFQNEAQLEKSRLLSDRFSAERPKGSFSTLEIQRTEQGDSAMYLCASSRQVEVYEQYFGPGTRLTVT.

This clone was seen a handful of times. V is TRBV5-6 and J is TRBJ1-1; D not certain. The germline V and J ends were trimmed by 2 bases and 3 bases, with 2 bases remaining between them. Germline assignment: CDR1 SGHDT and CDR2 YYEEEE. CDR3 size: 11 residues. CDR3: CASSFHTEAFF. The CDR3 nucleotides read TGTGCCAGCAGCTTCCACACTGAAGCTTTCTTT.

The CDR3 sequence is CSVWTGPNYGYTF. The CDR3 nucleotides are TGCAGCGTTTGGACAGGGCCGAACTATGGCTACACCTTC. The chain has TRBV29-1 and TRBJ1-2, with 8 positions matching TRBD1. With 5 bases clipped from V and 2 bases from J, the junction kept 4 bases outside the gene matches. The CDR3 consists of 13 residues. Germline CDR1 and CDR2: SQVTM and ANQGSEA.

V is TRBV10-3 and J is TRBJ2-2; the match to TRBD2 covers 8 bases. Germline V lookup: CDR1 ENHRY, CDR2 SYGVKD. With 10 bases clipped from V and 6 bases from J, the junction kept 22 bases outside the gene matches. The length of the CDR3 is 18 residues. The CDR3 loop reads CATRPGLVALHGAGELFF. CDR3 DNA: TGTGCCACCCGACCGGGACTAGTGGCCCTCCATGGAGCCGGGGAGCTGTTTTTT.

This chain links TRBV7-8 with TRBJ1-2; 8 bases fit TRBD1. The V gene's germline CDR1 is SGHVS and CDR2 FQNEAQ. Losses at the gene ends were 1 base for V and 2 bases for J; bases not matched to a gene: 6. The CDR3 is 16 residues long. The CDR3 here is CASSLGRGQGNYGYTF. The CDR3 DNA reads as TGTGCCAGCAGCTTAGGAAGAGGACAGGGAAACTATGGCTACACCTTC.

The J gene is TRBJ1-6, the V gene TRBV7-6; 10 bases are shared with TRBD1. The V gene's germline CDR1 is SGHVS and CDR2 FNYEAQ. The CDR3 spans 15 residues. J was trimmed by 9 bases and V by 5 bases; bases with no gene match: 7. Written as DNA, the CDR3 is TGTGCCAGCAGCCTCCGGCGACAGGGGGCTTCACCCCTCCACTTT. Amino acids: CASSLRRQGASPLHF. Full variable domain (remainder filled in from reference TRBV7-6 and TRBJ1-6): GAGVSQSPRYKVTKRGQDVALRCDPISGHVSLYWYRQALGQGPEFLTYFNYEAQQDKSGLPNDRFSAERPEGSISTLTIQRTEQRDSAMYRCASSLRRQGASPLHFGNGTRLTVT.

This clone was observed once. This chain uses TRBV28 with TRBJ2-1, with D perhaps TRBD1 or TRBD2 (5 bases each). This CDR3 region has 15 residues. CDR1 is MDHEN and CDR2 is SYDVKM in the germline V gene. Trimming took 7 bases from V and 4 from J, leaving 17 bases between them. The CDR3 sequence is CASTRGDISYNEQFF. The DNA for the CDR3 is TGTGCCAGCACCCGAGGGGATATATCGTACAATGAGCAGTTCTTC. The complete variable domain, with remaining parts taken from reference TRBV28 and TRBJ2-1, reads DVKVTQSSRYLVKRTGEKVFLECVQDMDHENMFWYRQDPGLGLRLIYFSYDVKMKEKGDIPEGYSVSREKKERFSLILESASTNQTSMYLCASTRGDISYNEQFFGPGTRLTVL.

The gene calls are TRBV9 and TRBJ1-1, with D possibly TRBD1 on 6 matching bases. V was clipped by 2 bases and J by 4 bases, with 27 bases between them. Germline V CDR1 and CDR2: SGDLS, YYNGEE. The CDR3 is 19 residues long. DNA for the CDR3: TGTGCCAGCAGCGTCCGGGACGGACACCTTCCGGGGGGCGGCACTGAAGCTTTCTTT. It encodes CASSVRDGHLPGGGTEAFF.

The CDR3 DNA sequence: TGTGCCAGCAGTGAATCGGGTTCACCCCTCCACTTT. Translated, it gives CASSESGSPLHF. This chain joins TRBV25-1 and TRBJ1-6, with D unclear. The CDR3 consists of 12 residues. Trimming stripped 1 base from V and 9 bases from J, with 4 bases between. CDR1 and CDR2 from the germline V gene are MGHDK and SYGVNS.

The V and J genes are TRBV28 and TRBJ1-1, with D tentatively TRBD1 (6 bases). V was shortened by 7 bases and J by 8 bases, with 20 bases between the two germline ends. Germline values: CDR1 MDHEN, CDR2 SYDVKM. There are 14 residues in the CDR3. CDR3 sequence: CASIQRGGSPEAFF. The CDR3 nucleotides are TGTGCCAGCATTCAAAGGGGGGGATCTCCGGAAGCTTTCTTT. The full variable domain, its missing parts supplied by reference TRBV28 and TRBJ1-1, is DVKVTQSSRYLVKRTGEKVFLECVQDMDHENMFWYRQDPGLGLRLIYFSYDVKMKEKGDIPEGYSVSREKKERFSLILESASTNQTSMYLCASIQRGGSPEAFFGQGTRLTVV.

The J gene is TRBJ1-5, the V gene TRBV6-4; no clear D gene. Between the trimmed V and J ends, which lost 3 bases and 4 bases, there was a span of 7 bases. The germline V gene has CDR1 MRHNA and CDR2 SNTAGT. CDR3 length equals 13 residues. CDR3 in DNA: TGTGCCAGCAGTGAACAGTTAAATCAGCCCCAGCATTTT. As protein: CASSEQLNQPQHF.

The chain couples TRBV5-4 to TRBJ2-1; 8 bases are shared with TRBD2. CDR1 and CDR2 (germline): SGHNT, YYREEE (reference sequence). The length of the CDR3 is 15 residues. J lost 6 bases, V lost 4 bases, and 9 bases had no gene match. The CDR3 DNA reads as TGTGCCAGCAGCCCGGCGGGGGGCCGGTTCAATGAGCAGTTCTTC. Translating gives CASSPAGGRFNEQFF.

A remark on this clone: Other nucleotide sequences from this sample produce the same CDR3. The chain employs TRBV5-1 and TRBJ1-5; D is unresolved. Per germline, CDR1 SGHRS and CDR2 YFSETQ. The V and J ends lost 8 bases and 0 bases respectively, with 18 bases between them. The CDR3 extends over 16 amino acids. The CDR3 bases are TGCGCCAGTAGCCCTGATGGACGGGGTAGCAATCAGCCCCAGCATTTT. Translating gives CASSPDGRGSNQPQHF.

This sequence joins TRBV5-6 and TRBJ1-2, with 8 bases fitting TRBD1. J gave up 4 bases and V 3 bases, and 5 bases lay outside the gene matches. Germline values: CDR1 SGHDT, CDR2 YYEEEE. The CDR3 contains 14 residues. The CDR3 coding sequence is TGTGCCAGCAGCTCCGACAGGGGAGGCTATGGCTACACCTTC. Amino acids: CASSSDRGGYGYTF.

V is TRBV6-5 and J is TRBJ1-1; D unresolved. The CDR3 has 13 residues. Trimming removed 5 bases at V and 5 bases at J, with 12 bases between. Germline CDR1 MNHEY, CDR2 SVGAGI. The CDR3 protein is CASSTDMSTEAFF. The CDR3 DNA is TGTGCCAGCAGTACTGACATGTCTACTGAAGCTTTCTTT.

Notes on this clone: In the same sample, other DNA sequences code for this CDR3. CDR3 bases: TGCGCCAGCAGCCTTGGGACTAGCGGAACCTACGAGCAGTACTTC. This translates into CASSLGTSGTYEQYF. This sequence joins TRBV5-1 and TRBJ2-7; TRBD2 matches at 11 bases. The CDR3 has 15 amino acids. V trimming: 4 bases; J trimming: 2 bases; junction bases outside the gene matches: 5. Looked up from germline, CDR1 is SGHRS and CDR2 is YFSETQ.